These 23 T cell receptor beta chains came from one sample sequenced in a study of technical replicates of blood from four donors. TCRdb keeps only in-frame clones here, not all; method: immunoSEQ multiplex PCR. Altogether some 78,000 clones are present, approximately 95% being singletons, with the ten largest covering 0.2% to 0.3%. Sequenced input: T cells isolated from PBMCs. All receptors derive from a human donor in good health.

This clone was counted once. The rearrangement joins TRBV5-1 to TRBJ2-7; weak D call: TRBD1 (6 bases). Germline CDR1 is SGHRS and CDR2 is YFSETQ. Trimming pared 0 bases from V and 3 bases from J, leaving 13 bases between. CDR3 length equals 15 residues. CDR3 sequence: CASSLAGTSDYEQYF. DNA for the CDR3: TGCGCCAGCAGCTTGGCCGGGACATCGGACTACGAGCAGTACTTC.

This chain links TRBV19 with TRBJ1-5; possibly TRBD1 for D (6 bases). Between the trimmed V and J ends, which lost 7 bases and 3 bases, there was a span of 10 bases. Germline loops: CDR1 LNHDA, CDR2 SQIVND (reference sequence). This CDR3 is 13 amino acids long. CDR3 amino acids: CASTWTVNQPQHF. The CDR3 region has the DNA TGTGCCAGTACATGGACAGTCAATCAGCCCCAGCATTTT.

The chain carries TRBV5-1 and TRBJ1-3; 7 bases are shared with TRBD1. Germline V gene lookup returns CDR1 SGHRS and CDR2 YFSETQ. The CDR3 has 16 residues. J was trimmed by 1 base and V by 0 bases; bases with no gene match: 4. DNA of the CDR3: TGCGCCAGCAGCTTGGCAGGGGGTTGGTCTGGAAACACCATATATTTT. It specifies CASSLAGGWSGNTIYF.

The chain links TRBV6-5 to TRBJ1-1; 10 bases match TRBD1. The CDR3 loop spans 13 amino acids. Germline V gene lookup returns CDR1 MNHEY and CDR2 SVGAGI. The J segment lost 6 bases and the V segment lost 6 bases, leaving 4 bases of the junction unmatched. CDR3 sequence reads: CASSWTGGAEAFF. In nucleotides, the CDR3 is TGTGCCAGCAGCTGGACAGGGGGGGCTGAAGCTTTCTTT.

The gene calls are TRBV27 and TRBJ1-4; D might be TRBD1 (6 bases). CDR3 size: 14 residues. CDR1 and CDR2 from the germline V gene are MNHEY and SMNVEV (reference sequence). V was trimmed by 6 bases and J by 7 bases, leaving 15 bases between them. CDR3 sequence (DNA): TGTGCCAGCAGCCAGGGGCCCATGCTTGAAAAACTGTTTTTT. Translation gives CASSQGPMLEKLFF. The full variable domain, in which reference TRBV27 and TRBJ1-4 provide the parts outside the CDR3, is EAQVTQNPRYLITVTGKKLTVTCSQNMNHEYMSWYRQDPGLGLRQIYYSMNVEVTDKGDVPEGYKVSRKEKRNFPLILESPSPNQTSLYFCASSQGPMLEKLFFGSGTQLSVL.

The V gene is TRBV7-9, the J gene TRBJ1-4; a possible D gene is TRBD1 (6 bases). Germline V gene data show CDR1 as SEHNR and CDR2 as FQNEAQ (reference sequence). CDR3 length equals 14 residues. Trimming took off 1 base at V and 6 bases at J, with 9 bases between the two ends. The CDR3, as DNA: TGTGCCAGCAGCTTAGGGACAGCGGATGAAAAACTGTTTTTT. Protein: CASSLGTADEKLFF.

The chain joins TRBV5-1 to TRBJ2-3; maybe TRBD2 (6 bases). Deletions cut 4 bases from V and 5 bases from J, with 17 bases between. CDR1 is SGHRS, CDR2 YFSETQ, per germline. The CDR3 loop spans 15 amino acids. CDR3 residues: CASSASGLRVDTQYF. The CDR3 nucleotides are TGCGCCAGCAGCGCCTCGGGACTCAGGGTAGATACGCAGTATTTT.

The chain combines TRBV4-1 with TRBJ1-5; D gene unclear. Germline V lookup: CDR1 MGHRA, CDR2 YSYEKL. V was cut by 0 bases and J by 5 bases, with 11 bases left in between. This CDR3 contains 15 residues. Written as DNA, the CDR3 is TGCGCCAGCAGCCAAGATCGAGGCGGGCATCAGCCCCAGCATTTT. Its translation is CASSQDRGGHQPQHF.

The J gene is TRBJ2-1, the V gene TRBV7-6, with D possibly TRBD1 on 5 matching bases. Trimming removed 1 base from V and 7 bases from J, with 14 bases in between. The germline CDR1 and CDR2 sequences are SGHVS and FNYEAQ. CDR3 length: 15 amino acids. The CDR3 protein is CASSLVLGADNEQFF. The CDR3 DNA sequence: TGTGCCAGCAGCTTAGTGTTAGGGGCAGATAATGAGCAGTTCTTC.

V usage is TRBV28 and J usage is TRBJ2-7, with a weak D call TRBD2 (5 bases). V was shortened by 8 bases and J by 3 bases, with 11 bases between the two germline ends. There are 12 residues in the CDR3. Germline CDR1 reads MDHEN; CDR2 reads SYDVKM. The CDR3 protein is CASLDGVYEQYF. The CDR3 coding sequence is TGTGCCAGCCTCGACGGGGTCTACGAGCAGTACTTC.

The rearrangement uses TRBV23-1 and TRBJ2-7; no definite D call. TRBV23-1 is annotated as an ORF whose role is uncertain. V was clipped by 7 bases and J by 3 bases, with 10 bases between them. The CDR3 contains 12 residues. Here the CDR3 reads CASTPTSYEQYF. CDR3 sequence (DNA): TGCGCCAGCACTCCGACAAGCTACGAGCAGTACTTC.

This clone appeared a few times. The chain combines TRBV10-2 with TRBJ1-1, with 9 bases identical to TRBD1. The CDR3 has 14 residues. CDR1 is WSHSY, CDR2 SAAADI, per germline. With V trimmed by 6 bases and J by 3 bases, 5 bases remained unmatched. CDR3 DNA sequence: TGCGCCAGCAGCGGGGGACAGGGAGACACTGAAGCTTTCTTT. It specifies CASSGGQGDTEAFF.

The table lists this clone with a few counts. This CDR3 reads CASSEGARNQPQHF. The CDR3 nucleotides are TGTGCCAGCAGTGAAGGGGCCAGAAATCAGCCCCAGCATTTT. The chain is built from TRBV6-1 and TRBJ1-5; D ambiguous. V gave up 1 base and J gave up 4 bases, with 8 bases separating them. The V gene's germline CDR1 is MNHNS and CDR2 SASEGT. This CDR3 has 14 amino acids.

This chain connects TRBV28 to TRBJ1-1; no clear D. Germline lookup yields CDR1 MDHEN and CDR2 SYDVKM. V was pared by 7 bases and J by 0 bases, with 18 bases between. The CDR3 has 16 residues. CDR3 nucleotides: TGTGCCAGCAATGACATACATGGGTCGATGAACACTGAAGCTTTCTTT. Its protein is CASNDIHGSMNTEAFF. Full variable domain (rest looked up from reference TRBV28 and TRBJ1-1): DVKVTQSSRYLVKRTGEKVFLECVQDMDHENMFWYRQDPGLGLRLIYFSYDVKMKEKGDIPEGYSVSREKKERFSLILESASTNQTSMYLCASNDIHGSMNTEAFFGQGTRLTVV.

V and J are TRBV5-1 and TRBJ2-7, with 12 bases fitting TRBD2. The ends lost 0 bases at V and 2 bases at J; junction bases unmatched: 3. The CDR3 totals 16 residues. The germline gives CDR1 SGHRS, CDR2 YFSETQ. CDR3 in amino acids: CASSLARTSGTYEQYF. The CDR3 bases are TGCGCCAGCAGCTTGGCTCGGACTAGCGGGACCTACGAGCAGTACTTC.

The chain has TRBV5-6 and TRBJ2-3, with a weak D call TRBD1 (5 bases). Germline CDR1 and CDR2: SGHDT and YYEEEE. With 5 bases removed from V and 1 base from J, the gap between germline ends came to 11 bases. The CDR3 consists of 14 residues. The CDR3 loop is CASRGRGGTDTQYF. The CDR3 DNA reads TGTGCCAGCAGGGGTAGGGGTGGCACAGATACGCAGTATTTT.

The sample holds one count of this clone. This chain uses TRBV7-3 with TRBJ2-5; 9 nucleotides line up with TRBD2. J was trimmed by 6 bases and V by 2 bases; bases with no gene match: 10. This CDR3 is built from 16 residues. From germline, CDR1 is SGHTA and CDR2 FQGTGA. Written as DNA, the CDR3 is TGTGCCAGCAGCTTAGGTTGGCGGGGGGGCCTCCAGACCCAGTACTTC. Protein sequence: CASSLGWRGGLQTQYF. The whole variable domain, remainder taken from reference TRBV7-3 and TRBJ2-5, is GAGVSQTPSNKVTEKGKYVELRCDPISGHTALYWYRQSLGQGPEFLIYFQGTGAADDSGLPNDRFFAVRPEGSVSTLKIQRTERGDSAVYLCASSLGWRGGLQTQYFGPGTRLLVL.

The chain is built from TRBV7-9 and TRBJ1-2; TRBD1 is a possible D gene (5 bases). The CDR3 is made up of 14 amino acids. Germline-derived CDR1 and CDR2 are SEHNR and FQNEAQ (reference sequence). The V gene lost 2 bases and the J gene lost 4 bases, with 11 bases spanning the gap. CDR3 sequence: CASSLNPTVYGYTF. CDR3 sequence (DNA): TGTGCCAGCAGCTTAAACCCGACAGTCTATGGCTACACCTTC.

V gene TRBV28 combines with J gene TRBJ2-7; the D gene is possibly TRBD2 (5 bases). This CDR3 has 13 amino acids. V was pared by 6 bases and J by 1 base, with 10 bases between. Per the germline V gene, CDR1 is MDHEN and CDR2 is SYDVKM. CDR3 nucleotides: TGTGCCAGCAGCTCGCGGGTTTCCTACGAGCAGTACTTC. Translated: CASSSRVSYEQYF.

CDR3 nucleotides: TGTGCCAGCAAAGTTGGGGGGGGATATAATGAAAAACTGTTTTTT. Amino acid sequence: CASKVGGGYNEKLFF. J is TRBJ1-4 and V is TRBV2; D perhaps matches TRBD1 (5 bases). The CDR3 covers 15 residues. The germline V gene encodes CDR1 SNHLY and CDR2 FYNNEI. V gave up 7 bases and J gave up 4 bases, with 16 bases separating them.

This chain connects TRBV10-1 to TRBJ2-3; 7 bases align to TRBD2. This CDR3 comprises 18 residues. Germline loops: CDR1 WNHNN, CDR2 SYGVQD (reference sequence). The V gene end was trimmed by 7 bases and the J gene end by 2 bases; junction bases not matched to a gene: 18. In DNA, the CDR3 is TGCGCCAGCATGCGACCCCCCATCGCGGGAGACCCCACAGATACGCAGTATTTT. Translation: CASMRPPIAGDPTDTQYF.

This clone is a singleton in its sample. The chain recombines TRBV27 with TRBJ2-2, with 8 bases aligning to TRBD2. This CDR3 comprises 16 residues. J gave up 6 bases and V 3 bases, and 9 bases lay outside the gene matches. The germline gives CDR1 MNHEY, CDR2 SMNVEV (reference sequence). The CDR3 DNA is TGTGCCAGCAGTTTTTCGGGACTAGGAGACCCCGGGGAGCTGTTTTTT. This gives the protein CASSFSGLGDPGELFF.

This chain links TRBV7-2 with TRBJ1-1, with D possibly TRBD1 on 5 matching bases. In germline, CDR1 is SGHTA, CDR2 FQGNSA. V lost 4 bases and J lost 10, with 13 bases in between. The CDR3 length is 12 residues. Written as DNA, the CDR3 is TGTGCCAGCAGCTGGGGGGGACTGAGAGCTTTCTTT. This encodes CASSWGGLRAFF.